This T cell receptor (beta chain) was sequenced during a study of vaccination and CD4 T cells after COVID-19. Specified treatment: roughly ten-day PBMC culture with coronavirus spike peptide pools or control peptides (ViraFEST assay). Cells were cultured for 9 to 10 days, and then CD4+ T cells were isolated by negative selection. This CDR3 comprises 15 residues. Germline CDR1 and CDR2: MRHNA and SNTAGT. Trimming took off 7 bases at V and 0 bases at J, with 15 bases between the two ends. This clonotype ranks as large (0.1 to 1%). Its antigen is not known. Scientists ran DNA taken from cultured CD4+ T cells through the Oncomine TCR Beta short-read assay for sequencing. TCRdb recomputed calls from the PCR reads with MiXCR, one row per CDR3 protein. The sample holds roughly 4,300 distinct CDR3 sequences, roughly two thirds seen once.

This sequence was found in a human donor who had recovered from COVID-19. Sample: CD4+ T cells from blood, cultured in vitro. The J gene is TRBJ1-1, the V gene TRBV6-4; D perhaps matches TRBD1 (6 bases). CDR3 nucleotide sequence: TGTGCCAGCAAACAGGGACCTTTTGTGAACACTGAAGCTTTCTTT. Encoded protein: CASKQGPFVNTEAFF.